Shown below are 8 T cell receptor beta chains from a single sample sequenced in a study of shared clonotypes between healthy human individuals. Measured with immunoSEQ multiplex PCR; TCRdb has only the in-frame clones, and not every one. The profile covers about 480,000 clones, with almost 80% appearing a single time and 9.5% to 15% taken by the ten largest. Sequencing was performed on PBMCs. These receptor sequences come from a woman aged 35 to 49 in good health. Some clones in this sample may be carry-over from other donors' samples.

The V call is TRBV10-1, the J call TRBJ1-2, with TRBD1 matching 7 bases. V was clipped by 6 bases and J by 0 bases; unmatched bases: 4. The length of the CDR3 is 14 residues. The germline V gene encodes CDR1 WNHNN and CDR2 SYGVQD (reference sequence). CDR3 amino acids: CASSPTGTNYGYTF. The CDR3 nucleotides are TGCGCCAGCAGCCCGACAGGGACTAACTATGGCTACACCTTC.

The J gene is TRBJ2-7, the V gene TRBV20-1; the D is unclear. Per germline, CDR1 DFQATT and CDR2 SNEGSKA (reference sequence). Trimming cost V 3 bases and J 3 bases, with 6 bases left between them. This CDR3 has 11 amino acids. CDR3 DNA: TGCAGTGCTAGTAGAATCTACGAGCAGTACTTC. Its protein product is CSASRIYEQYF.

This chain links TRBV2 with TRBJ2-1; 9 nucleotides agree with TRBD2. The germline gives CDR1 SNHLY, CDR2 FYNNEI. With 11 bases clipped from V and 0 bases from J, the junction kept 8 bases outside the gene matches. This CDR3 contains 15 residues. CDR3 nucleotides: TGTGCCGGACGGGCGGGGGGGAGCTCCTACAATGAGCAGTTCTTC. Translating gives CAGRAGGSSYNEQFF.

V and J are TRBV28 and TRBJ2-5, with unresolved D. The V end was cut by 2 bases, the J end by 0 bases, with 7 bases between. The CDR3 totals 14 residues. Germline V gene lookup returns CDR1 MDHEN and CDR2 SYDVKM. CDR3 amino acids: CASSLGRYQETQYF. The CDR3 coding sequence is TGTGCCAGCAGTTTAGGCCGTTACCAAGAGACCCAGTACTTC. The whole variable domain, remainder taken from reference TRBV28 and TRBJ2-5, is DVKVTQSSRYLVKRTGEKVFLECVQDMDHENMFWYRQDPGLGLRLIYFSYDVKMKEKGDIPEGYSVSREKKERFSLILESASTNQTSMYLCASSLGRYQETQYFGPGTRLLVL.

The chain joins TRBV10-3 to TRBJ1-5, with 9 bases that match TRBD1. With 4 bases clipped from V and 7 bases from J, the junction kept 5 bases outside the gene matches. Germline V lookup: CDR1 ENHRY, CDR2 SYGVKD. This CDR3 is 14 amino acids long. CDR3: CAISAQGAGQPQHF. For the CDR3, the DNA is TGTGCCATCAGTGCACAGGGGGCAGGACAGCCCCAGCATTTT.

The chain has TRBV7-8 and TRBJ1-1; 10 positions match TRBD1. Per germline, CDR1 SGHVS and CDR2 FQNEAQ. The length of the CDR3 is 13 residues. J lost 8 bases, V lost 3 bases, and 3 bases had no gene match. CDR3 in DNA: TGTGCCAGCAGCTTGGGACAGGGGACAGAAGCTTTCTTT. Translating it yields CASSLGQGTEAFF.

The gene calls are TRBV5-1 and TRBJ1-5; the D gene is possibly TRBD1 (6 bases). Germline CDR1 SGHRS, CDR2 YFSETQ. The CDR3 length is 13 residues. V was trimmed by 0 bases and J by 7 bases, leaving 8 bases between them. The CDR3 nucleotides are TGCGCCAGCAGCTTGGATGGGGGCCAGCCCCAGCATTTT. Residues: CASSLDGGQPQHF.

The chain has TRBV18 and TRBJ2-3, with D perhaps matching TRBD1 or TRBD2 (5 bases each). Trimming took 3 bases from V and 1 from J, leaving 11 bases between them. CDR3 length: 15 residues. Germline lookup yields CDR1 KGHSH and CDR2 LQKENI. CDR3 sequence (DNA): TGTGCCAGCTCACCCTTGGTGGGGGGCACAGATACGCAGTATTTT. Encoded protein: CASSPLVGGTDTQYF.